This T cell receptor (beta chain) was recorded in a study of blood T cell repertoires in COVID-19 (dated by TCRdb to 2020 to 2022). With respect to the entire study: Collaborator samples came from the United States, Italy and Spain and covered acute and convalescent phases of COVID-19. The material from the prospective study consisted of cDNA or gDNA derived from T cells, B-cell-depleted T cells, or PBMCs. Subjects who had been exposed to COVID-19, were actively infected with it, or had recovered from it provided the deeply sampled blood TCRbeta repertoires that made up the dataset. The repertoires were released in a freely available public database intended as a resource for research on the immune response to SARS-CoV-2. The samples were drawn from the first 160 participants of the ongoing ImmuneRACE study and from over 950 subjects provided by 6 global collaborators. A de-identified subject ID, COVID-19 status, age in years and sex were almost always included in the sample metadata. Where available, HLA class I and class II types were taken from metadata supplied by the sample provider and were not determined by assay-based typing. Study-wide conclusions, independent of this receptor: The quantity of clinical and demographic metadata differed by source and by participant and was supplied without curation.

The immunoSEQ Assay, a bias-controlled multiplex PCR, was used to amplify TCRbeta CDR3 regions from genomic DNA. The paper's processing steps were these. Nucleated cell counts per sample were estimated from amplification of reference gene primers within the assay. Sequence reads were collapsed and filtered to measure the absolute abundance of every unique TCRbeta CDR3 rearrangement. For each sample, productive Simpson clonality was calculated by taking the square root of Simpson's diversity index across productive rearrangements. The immuneACCESS repertoire file appears here via TCRdb, limited to in-frame rearrangements. These files lack a portion of the clones; in checked studies, under half of the deficit traces to unresolved V genes, and the cause of the others is not known. V, J and clone size are taken as reported in that table, and D and trimming were inferred from the DNA itself. The sample includes about 300,000 clones, with approximately 84% observed a single time. The ten largest clonotypes hold more than 1.1% of the sample.

V loses 3 bases, J loses 2 bases, and the germline ends lie 6 bases apart. Taken from cysteine to phenylalanine, the CDR3 has 13 residues. The retained sequence is limited to the CDR3, 39 bases, with the frame set at the first base. Via the germline V gene, CDR1 is KGHSH and CDR2 LQKENI. One collaborating source in Seattle enrolled patients during active infection and followed them longitudinally through the course of disease. Collaborating institutions collected whole blood in K2EDTA tubes following their own protocols. For TCRbeta analysis, collaborators shipped samples in one of three forms: frozen whole blood, isolated PBMCs, or DNA extracted from either of those sample types. With respect to this clone: It lacks a known antigen. Base qualities are not provided; no much larger clone lies one nucleotide away.

The chain is encoded by TRBV18 joined to TRBJ2-3, with the D gene too uncertain to name. The sequence came from a human donor with COVID-19, enrolled during active disease. The donor label of this sample is uncertain. Source material: peripheral blood. The CDR3 region reads CASSPYSTDTQYF. The DNA sequence follows: TGTGCCAGCTCACCCTACTCCACAGATACGCAGTATTTT.